This record looks at one TCR beta chain sequence and its context. This entry belongs to a study of CD4 and CD8 cells across lung adenocarcinoma regions. Localized lung adenocarcinoma, a non-small cell lung cancer, affected the donors. V gave up 2 bases and J gave up 0 bases; unmatched junction bases: 9. Per germline, CDR1 MNHNS and CDR2 SASEGT. The CDR3 totals 18 residues. TCRdb passed the PCR reads through MiXCR, listing each CDR3 protein once. Of 10,000 to 15,000 distinct CDR3 sequences in the sample, around three fifths were seen once. The sequenced sample was CD8+ T cells from the margin of a lung tumor. This TCR derives from a female donor with lung adenocarcinoma. The CD4 and CD8 labels of this study may be unreliable. The chain links TRBV6-1 to TRBJ2-4, with TRBD1 matching 8 bases. CDR3 sequence: CASSERTGRGLAKNIQYF. The CDR3, as DNA: TGTGCCAGCAGTGAAAGGACAGGGCGGGGACTAGCCAAAAACATTCAGTACTTC.